This is a list of T cell receptor beta chains from one sample in a study of CD8 T cells in Susac syndrome. From the immunoSEQ multiplex PCR reads, TCRdb called clonotypes with MiXCR, one entry per CDR3 protein. The table records about 180,000 distinct CDR3 sequences, roughly 94% of them present only once. Source material: CD4+ T cells from PBMCs. All receptors derive from a human donor with Susac syndrome. Each CDR3 is given with its conserved first and last residue. Fields, in order: V gene, D gene, clone size, J gene, CDR3 DNA, CDR3 protein. The D gene is left open where the match is weak. Size tells how often a clone was seen (once, few, many) or the class of an expanded clone, and some rows leave it out.

V gene: TRBV29-1; D gene: -; clone size: -; J gene: TRBJ2-6; CDR3 DNA: TGCAGCGTTTCGACAGGTTCCTCTGGGGCCAACGTCCTGACTTTC; CDR3 protein: CSVSTGSSGANVLTF
V gene: TRBV7-9; D gene: TRBD1; clone size: -; J gene: TRBJ1-1; CDR3 DNA: TGTGCCGTACGAGCAGGGGGACGGAACACTGAAGCTTTCTTT; CDR3 protein: CAVRAGGRNTEAFF
V gene: TRBV7-2; D gene: TRBD2; clone size: -; J gene: TRBJ2-3; CDR3 DNA: TGTGCCAGCAGGAAACTAGCGGGGTACACAGATACGCAGTATTTT; CDR3 protein: CASRKLAGYTDTQYF
V gene: TRBV6-4; D gene: -; clone size: -; J gene: TRBJ2-1; CDR3 DNA: TGTGCCAGCAGTGACTGGCCTGAGCAGTTCTTC; CDR3 protein: CASSDWPEQFF
V gene: TRBV27; D gene: TRBD1; clone size: -; J gene: TRBJ1-2; CDR3 DNA: TGTGCCAGCAGTCCCAGACAGGGTAACTATGGCTACACCTTC; CDR3 protein: CASSPRQGNYGYTF
V gene: TRBV12-5; D gene: -; clone size: -; J gene: TRBJ1-1; CDR3 DNA: TGTGCTAGTGGTTTGGGGTCTGCAGGGCGAGCTTTCTTT; CDR3 protein: CASGLGSAGRAFF
V gene: TRBV15; D gene: -; clone size: once; J gene: TRBJ1-2; CDR3 DNA: TGTGCCACCAGCAGTTGGGCCGCGGTCGATGGCTACACCTTC; CDR3 protein: CATSSWAAVDGYTF
V gene: TRBV7-2; D gene: -; clone size: -; J gene: TRBJ2-3; CDR3 DNA: TGTGCCAGCAGCTTATTGACAGTCGAAACAGATACGCAGTATTTT; CDR3 protein: CASSLLTVETDTQYF
V gene: TRBV18; D gene: -; clone size: -; J gene: TRBJ2-7; CDR3 DNA: TGTGCCAGCTCACGTGAAGGGAGCTCCTACGAGCAGTACTTC; CDR3 protein: CASSREGSSYEQYF
V gene: TRBV13; D gene: -; clone size: -; J gene: TRBJ1-4; CDR3 DNA: TGTGCCAGCTCAAAGGGTAGAGGAAAACTGTTTTTT; CDR3 protein: CASSKGRGKLFF
V gene: TRBV15; D gene: -; clone size: once; J gene: TRBJ2-5; CDR3 DNA: TGTGCCACCAGCAGAAGGGACTTACAAGAGACCCAGTACTTC; CDR3 protein: CATSRRDLQETQYF
V gene: TRBV10-3; D gene: TRBD1; clone size: once; J gene: TRBJ1-2; CDR3 DNA: TGTGCCATCAGTGAGTTTGAGCAGGGGGCGAGCGGCTACACCTTC; CDR3 protein: CAISEFEQGASGYTF
V gene: TRBV30; D gene: -; clone size: -; J gene: TRBJ1-5; CDR3 DNA: TGTGCCTGGAGTCCTCTCGACAGGCTCAATCAGCCCCAGCATTTT; CDR3 protein: CAWSPLDRLNQPQHF
V gene: TRBV2; D gene: -; clone size: -; J gene: TRBJ1-1; CDR3 DNA: TGTGCCAGCAGTGACAATGGGGACACTGAAGCTTTCTTT; CDR3 protein: CASSDNGDTEAFF
V gene: TRBV29-1; D gene: TRBD1; clone size: once; J gene: TRBJ1-4; CDR3 DNA: TGCAGCGTCCAGGGGGAACCTCCAACTAATGAAAAACTGTTTTTT; CDR3 protein: CSVQGEPPTNEKLFF
V gene: TRBV3-1; D gene: -; clone size: -; J gene: TRBJ1-2; CDR3 DNA: TGTGCCAGCAGCCCCGGCCCCAATGATGGCTACACCTTC; CDR3 protein: CASSPGPNDGYTF
V gene: TRBV29-1; D gene: -; clone size: -; J gene: TRBJ2-5; CDR3 DNA: TGCAGCGTTGACGTCCAAGAGACCCAGTACTTC; CDR3 protein: CSVDVQETQYF
V gene: TRBV20-1; D gene: -; clone size: once; J gene: TRBJ2-7; CDR3 DNA: TGCAGTGCTAGAGGTTGGGGCGGGGCCTACGAGCAGTACTTC; CDR3 protein: CSARGWGGAYEQYF
V gene: TRBV14; D gene: TRBD2; clone size: -; J gene: TRBJ2-1; CDR3 DNA: TGTGCCAGCAGCCTTTACGGGACTAGGAATGAGCAGTTCTTC; CDR3 protein: CASSLYGTRNEQFF
V gene: TRBV25-1; D gene: TRBD2; clone size: -; J gene: TRBJ2-2; CDR3 DNA: TGTGCCAGCAGTGGGGACTATCCAAACACCGGGGAGCTGTTTTTT; CDR3 protein: CASSGDYPNTGELFF
V gene: TRBV18; D gene: -; clone size: -; J gene: TRBJ1-5; CDR3 DNA: TGTGCCAGCTCCTCCGGGGGGGGCAATCAGCCCCAGCATTTT; CDR3 protein: CASSSGGGNQPQHF
V gene: TRBV7-9; D gene: TRBD1; clone size: -; J gene: TRBJ2-2; CDR3 DNA: TGTGCCAGCAGCCCCCCGGGACAGGGGTATGCCGGGGAGCTGTTTTTT; CDR3 protein: CASSPPGQGYAGELFF
V gene: TRBV29-1; D gene: TRBD1; clone size: -; J gene: TRBJ2-7; CDR3 DNA: TGCAGCGTTAAGACCGGGACAGGAGGCAGCGAGCAGTACTTC; CDR3 protein: CSVKTGTGGSEQYF
V gene: TRBV9; D gene: -; clone size: -; J gene: TRBJ2-7; CDR3 DNA: TGTGCCAGCAGCGTAGGGTCCGCGGGCCGCGAGCAGTACTTC; CDR3 protein: CASSVGSAGREQYF
V gene: TRBV29-1; D gene: -; clone size: -; J gene: TRBJ1-3; CDR3 DNA: TGCAGCGGTAACGCCGAAGGGGGAAACACCATATATTTT; CDR3 protein: CSGNAEGGNTIYF
V gene: TRBV4-2; D gene: TRBD2; clone size: -; J gene: TRBJ2-5; CDR3 DNA: TGTGCCAGCAGCCAGGGCCTTACGGGGACTAGCGGGGCGGCGGAGACCCAGTACTTC; CDR3 protein: CASSQGLTGTSGAAETQYF
V gene: TRBV7-2; D gene: TRBD1; clone size: -; J gene: TRBJ1-1; CDR3 DNA: TGTGCCAGCAGCTCGGGACAGGCAATTGGGAACACTGAAGCTTTCTTT; CDR3 protein: CASSSGQAIGNTEAFF
V gene: TRBV5-4; D gene: -; clone size: -; J gene: TRBJ2-1; CDR3 DNA: TGTGCCAGCAGTACAGTTCAGGGGCCTGAGCAGTTCTTC; CDR3 protein: CASSTVQGPEQFF
V gene: TRBV28; D gene: -; clone size: -; J gene: TRBJ2-2; CDR3 DNA: TGTGCCAGCGGCCAGCACTCCGGGGAGCTGTTTTTT; CDR3 protein: CASGQHSGELFF
V gene: TRBV5-1; D gene: -; clone size: -; J gene: TRBJ2-1; CDR3 DNA: TGCGCCAGCAGCTTGGTAGCGGATATATACAATGAGCAGTTCTTC; CDR3 protein: CASSLVADIYNEQFF
V gene: TRBV20-1; D gene: TRBD1; clone size: -; J gene: TRBJ1-5; CDR3 DNA: TGCAGTGCTAGAGGGGACAGGGGGTGGAATCAGCCCCAGCATTTT; CDR3 protein: CSARGDRGWNQPQHF
V gene: TRBV27; D gene: TRBD1; clone size: -; J gene: TRBJ2-7; CDR3 DNA: TGTGCCAGCAGTTTAGAAGGACAGGCGTTACGCGAGCAGTACTTC; CDR3 protein: CASSLEGQALREQYF
V gene: TRBV28; D gene: -; clone size: few; J gene: TRBJ1-5; CDR3 DNA: TGTGCCAGCAGTTTATTCGGCAATCAGCCCCAGCATTTT; CDR3 protein: CASSLFGNQPQHF
V gene: TRBV20-1; D gene: -; clone size: once; J gene: TRBJ1-3; CDR3 DNA: TGCAGTGCACCCGACAAGAACTCTGGAAACACCATATATTTT; CDR3 protein: CSAPDKNSGNTIYF
V gene: TRBV24-1; D gene: TRBD2; clone size: -; J gene: TRBJ2-3; CDR3 DNA: TGTGCCACCAGTGACTACGGACTAGCGGAGGTCACAGATACGCAGTATTTT; CDR3 protein: CATSDYGLAEVTDTQYF
V gene: TRBV7-9; D gene: TRBD2; clone size: -; J gene: TRBJ2-3; CDR3 DNA: TGTGCCAGCAGCTGGGGACTAGCGGTTTTCGGAGATACGCAGTATTTT; CDR3 protein: CASSWGLAVFGDTQYF
V gene: TRBV27; D gene: TRBD2; clone size: once; J gene: TRBJ2-2; CDR3 DNA: TGTGCCAGCAGTTTAAGTGCGGGAGCATTCGGGGAGCTGTTTTTT; CDR3 protein: CASSLSAGAFGELFF
V gene: TRBV9; D gene: -; clone size: -; J gene: TRBJ1-1; CDR3 DNA: TGTGCCAGCAACGTAGGCCCGAACACTGAAGCTTTCTTT; CDR3 protein: CASNVGPNTEAFF
V gene: TRBV14; D gene: -; clone size: -; J gene: TRBJ2-1; CDR3 DNA: TGTGCCAGCAGCTTCAGGCAGCGGTCCTACAATGAGCAGTTCTTC; CDR3 protein: CASSFRQRSYNEQFF
V gene: TRBV4-1; D gene: TRBD1; clone size: -; J gene: TRBJ1-1; CDR3 DNA: TGCGCCAGCAGCCGAGCCGGGACAGGGGGCACTGAAGCTTTCTTT; CDR3 protein: CASSRAGTGGTEAFF
V gene: TRBV6-2/TRBV6-3; D gene: -; clone size: -; J gene: TRBJ2-1; CDR3 DNA: TGTGCCAGCACCCATGGGAGTGAGCAGTTCTTC; CDR3 protein: CASTHGSEQFF
V gene: TRBV2; D gene: -; clone size: once; J gene: TRBJ2-6; CDR3 DNA: TGTGCCAGCGATCTATTTGGCTCTGGGGCCAACGTCCTGACTTTC; CDR3 protein: CASDLFGSGANVLTF
V gene: TRBV6-2/TRBV6-3; D gene: TRBD1; clone size: -; J gene: TRBJ2-7; CDR3 DNA: TGTGCCAGCAGTTACCCTCGGACAGGGAGGACCTACGAGCAGTACTTC; CDR3 protein: CASSYPRTGRTYEQYF
V gene: TRBV12-3/TRBV12-4; D gene: -; clone size: -; J gene: TRBJ2-1; CDR3 DNA: TGTGCCAGCAGTTTGGAACTAGCTGTAAATGAGCAGTTCTTC; CDR3 protein: CASSLELAVNEQFF
V gene: TRBV4-2; D gene: TRBD1; clone size: -; J gene: TRBJ2-1; CDR3 DNA: TGTGCCAGCAGCCTGACAGGGGTACGCAATGAGCAGTTCTTC; CDR3 protein: CASSLTGVRNEQFF
V gene: TRBV5-1; D gene: TRBD1; clone size: -; J gene: TRBJ1-2; CDR3 DNA: TGCGCCAGCAGCCTTAACCGGGACAGGGGGCCTGTCGGCTACACCTTC; CDR3 protein: CASSLNRDRGPVGYTF
V gene: TRBV3-1; D gene: -; clone size: -; J gene: TRBJ2-7; CDR3 DNA: TGTGCCAGCAGCCAAGACGGATCCCAGACCTACGAGCAGTACTTC; CDR3 protein: CASSQDGSQTYEQYF
V gene: TRBV5-1; D gene: -; clone size: -; J gene: TRBJ1-2; CDR3 DNA: TGCGCCAGCAGCTCCCTCCCTGGGGGCGAAGAGGACTATGGCTACACCTTC; CDR3 protein: CASSSLPGGEEDYGYTF
V gene: TRBV10-2; D gene: TRBD1; clone size: -; J gene: TRBJ1-6; CDR3 DNA: TGCGCCAGCAGAGGACAGGGGGCAAATTCACCCCTCCACTTT; CDR3 protein: CASRGQGANSPLHF
V gene: TRBV27; D gene: -; clone size: -; J gene: TRBJ1-1; CDR3 DNA: TGTGCCAGCAGTTTTGACGACCGGGGCACTGAAGCTTTCTTT; CDR3 protein: CASSFDDRGTEAFF
V gene: TRBV7-9; D gene: -; clone size: -; J gene: TRBJ2-7; CDR3 DNA: TGTGCCAGCAGGAAAGGTGGGGTTTCCTACGAGCAGTACTTC; CDR3 protein: CASRKGGVSYEQYF
V gene: TRBV7-9; D gene: TRBD2; clone size: -; J gene: TRBJ2-1; CDR3 DNA: TGTGCCAGCAGCTTACTAGCGGGAGTCGTCGATGAGCAGTTCTTC; CDR3 protein: CASSLLAGVVDEQFF
V gene: TRBV12-3/TRBV12-4; D gene: TRBD2; clone size: -; J gene: TRBJ2-3; CDR3 DNA: TGTGCCAGCAGAGGAACTAGCGGGGGCCAAAACACAGATACGCAGTATTTT; CDR3 protein: CASRGTSGGQNTDTQYF